One sample yielded the 2 T cell receptor beta chains listed below, sequenced in a study of blood T cell repertoires in COVID-19. Assay: immunoSEQ multiplex PCR; the TCRdb copy retains only in-frame clones and omits some. The data hold a few hundred thousand clones, with about nine tenths observed a single time. Sequenced sample: peripheral blood. Every receptor here comes from a man in his 70s with acute or convalescent COVID-19.

The genes are TRBV18 and TRBJ1-6, with TRBD1 matching over 8 bases. This CDR3 spans 14 amino acids. Germline V gene lookup returns CDR1 KGHSH and CDR2 LQKENI. J was trimmed by 9 bases and V by 2 bases; bases with no gene match: 3. DNA for the CDR3: TGTGCCAGCTCACCAAACACAGGGGGTTCACCCCTCCACTTT. Its protein product is CASSPNTGGSPLHF.

The chain has TRBV20-1 and TRBJ1-6; D is uncertain. The germline V gene has CDR1 DFQATT and CDR2 SNEGSKA (reference sequence). The length of the CDR3 is 11 residues. Trimming removed 0 bases at V and 14 bases at J, with 8 bases between. For the CDR3, the DNA is TGCAGTGCTAGAGATTCGGTCTCCCTCCACTTT. Translated, it gives CSARDSVSLHF.